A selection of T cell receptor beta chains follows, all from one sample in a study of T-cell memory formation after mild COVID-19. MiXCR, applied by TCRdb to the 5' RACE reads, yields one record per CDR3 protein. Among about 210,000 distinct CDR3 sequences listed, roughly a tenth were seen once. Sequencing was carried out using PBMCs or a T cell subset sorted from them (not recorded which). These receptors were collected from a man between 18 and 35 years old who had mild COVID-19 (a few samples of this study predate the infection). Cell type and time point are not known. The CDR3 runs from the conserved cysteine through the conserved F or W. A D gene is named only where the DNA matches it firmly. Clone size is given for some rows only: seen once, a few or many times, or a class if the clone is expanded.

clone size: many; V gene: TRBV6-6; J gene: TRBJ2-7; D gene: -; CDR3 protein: CASSYFPSRGDEQYF; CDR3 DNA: TGTGCCAGCAGTTACTTCCCCTCAAGGGGGGACGAGCAGTACTTC
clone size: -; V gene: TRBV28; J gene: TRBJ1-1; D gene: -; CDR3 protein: CASARQAPEAFF; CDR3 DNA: TGTGCCAGCGCCAGACAGGCACCAGAAGCTTTCTTT
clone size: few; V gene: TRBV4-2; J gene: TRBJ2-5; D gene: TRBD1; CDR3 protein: CASSQEGPRTGGETQYF; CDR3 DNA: TGTGCCAGCAGCCAAGAAGGTCCCAGGACAGGTGGAGAGACCCAGTACTTC
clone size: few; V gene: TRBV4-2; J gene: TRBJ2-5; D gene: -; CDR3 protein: CASSLSPGSQETQYF; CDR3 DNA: TGTGCCAGCAGCCTTTCTCCCGGCAGCCAAGAGACCCAGTACTTC
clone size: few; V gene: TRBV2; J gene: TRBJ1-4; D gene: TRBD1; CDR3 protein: CASSLNRGVNEKLFF; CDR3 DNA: TGTGCCAGCAGCCTAAACAGGGGGGTTAATGAAAAACTGTTTTTT
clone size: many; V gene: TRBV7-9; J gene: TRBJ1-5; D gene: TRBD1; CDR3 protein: CASSPGTGNQPQHF; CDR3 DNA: TGTGCCAGCAGCCCCGGGACAGGGAATCAGCCCCAGCATTTT
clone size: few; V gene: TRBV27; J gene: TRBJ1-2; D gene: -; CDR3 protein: CASRRGTSNRGYTF; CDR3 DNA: TGTGCCAGCAGGCGTGGGACGTCAAATCGGGGCTACACCTTC
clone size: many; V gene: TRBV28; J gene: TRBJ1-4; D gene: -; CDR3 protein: CASSSSHRKLFF; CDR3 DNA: TGTGCCAGCAGTTCGTCACATCGGAAACTGTTTTTT
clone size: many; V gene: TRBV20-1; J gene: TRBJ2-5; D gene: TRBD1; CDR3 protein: CSARDRAETQYF; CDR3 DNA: TGCAGTGCTAGGGACAGGGCGGAGACCCAGTACTTC
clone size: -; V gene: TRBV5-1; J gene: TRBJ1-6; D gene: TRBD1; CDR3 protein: CASSLRTGTGPYNSPLHF; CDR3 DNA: TGCGCCAGCAGCTTGCGTACCGGGACAGGGCCTTATAATTCACCCCTCCACTTT
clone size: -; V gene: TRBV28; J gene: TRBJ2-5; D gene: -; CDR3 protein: CASSLMLETQYF; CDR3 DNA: TGTGCCAGCAGTTTAATGCTGGAGACCCAGTACTTC
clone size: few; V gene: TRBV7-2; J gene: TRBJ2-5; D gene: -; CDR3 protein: CASSPQATLQETQYF; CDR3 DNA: TGTGCCAGCAGCCCACAGGCCACACTCCAAGAGACCCAGTACTTC
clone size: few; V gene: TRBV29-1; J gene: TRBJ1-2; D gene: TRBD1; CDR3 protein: CSVIPTGIGDGYTF; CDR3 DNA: TGCAGCGTTATCCCGACAGGGATTGGGGATGGCTACACCTTC
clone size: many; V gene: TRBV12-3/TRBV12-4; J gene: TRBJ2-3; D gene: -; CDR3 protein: CASSLIAAPSTDTQYF; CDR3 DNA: TGTGCCAGCAGTCTAATAGCGGCCCCTAGCACAGATACGCAGTATTTT
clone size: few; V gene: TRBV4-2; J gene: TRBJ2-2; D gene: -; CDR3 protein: CASSPGAIVGELFF; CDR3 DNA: TGTGCCAGCAGCCCTGGCGCTATTGTCGGGGAGCTGTTTTTT
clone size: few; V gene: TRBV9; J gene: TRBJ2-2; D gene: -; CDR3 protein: CASSVEGSSTGELFF; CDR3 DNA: TGTGCCAGCAGCGTAGAAGGCTCCTCCACCGGGGAGCTGTTTTTT
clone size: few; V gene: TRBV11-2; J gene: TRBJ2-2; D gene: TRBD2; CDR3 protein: CASSLYRGGAYGELFF; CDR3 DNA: TGTGCCAGCAGCTTGTACCGCGGGGGGGCCTACGGGGAGCTGTTTTTT
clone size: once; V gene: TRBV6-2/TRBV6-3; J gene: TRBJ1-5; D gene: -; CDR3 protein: CASSDPNQPQHF; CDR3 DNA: TGTGCCAGCAGTGACCCGAATCAGCCCCAGCATTTT
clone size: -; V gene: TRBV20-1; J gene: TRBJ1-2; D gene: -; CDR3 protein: CSALPGHNYGYTF; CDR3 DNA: TGCAGTGCGTTACCGGGACATAACTATGGCTACACCTTC
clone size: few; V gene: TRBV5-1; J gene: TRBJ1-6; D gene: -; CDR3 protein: CASMSELTNSPLHF; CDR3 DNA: TGCGCCAGCATGTCCGAACTAACTAATTCACCCCTCCACTTT
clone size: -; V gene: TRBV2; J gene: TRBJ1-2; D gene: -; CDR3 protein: CASSQDINYGYTF; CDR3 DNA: TGTGCCAGCAGTCAGGACATAAACTATGGCTACACCTTC
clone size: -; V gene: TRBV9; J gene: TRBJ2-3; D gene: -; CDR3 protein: CASSVGWIDTQYF; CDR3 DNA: TGTGCCAGCAGCGTAGGGTGGATAGATACGCAGTATTTT
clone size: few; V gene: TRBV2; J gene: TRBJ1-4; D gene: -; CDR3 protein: CASRTGEQPNEKLFF; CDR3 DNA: TGTGCCAGCAGGACGGGTGAACAGCCTAATGAAAAACTGTTTTTT
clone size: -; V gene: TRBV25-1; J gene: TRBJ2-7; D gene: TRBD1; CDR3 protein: CASRGQGTYEQYF; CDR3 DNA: TGTGCCAGCAGAGGACAGGGCACCTACGAGCAGTACTTC